This T cell receptor (beta chain) was sequenced during a study of control samples from healthy donors and cancer patients. The CDR3 contains 14 residues. Germline CDR1 and CDR2: SEHNR and FQNEAQ (reference sequence). V trimming: 5 bases; J trimming: 7 bases; junction bases outside the gene matches: 8. Some clones are missing from TCRdb's copy, which holds only in-frame ones; the method was immunoSEQ multiplex PCR. The sample contains approximately 150,000 clones, about 91% of which appear only once. The chain uses TRBV7-9 and TRBJ2-1, with TRBD2 identical over 7 bases. The sequencing sample was made of blood. The TCR sequence derives from a man between 18 and 35 years old in good health. CDR3 in amino acids: CASSPTGGGNEQFF. CDR3 nucleotides: TGTGCCAGCAGCCCCACCGGGGGAGGGAATGAGCAGTTCTTC.